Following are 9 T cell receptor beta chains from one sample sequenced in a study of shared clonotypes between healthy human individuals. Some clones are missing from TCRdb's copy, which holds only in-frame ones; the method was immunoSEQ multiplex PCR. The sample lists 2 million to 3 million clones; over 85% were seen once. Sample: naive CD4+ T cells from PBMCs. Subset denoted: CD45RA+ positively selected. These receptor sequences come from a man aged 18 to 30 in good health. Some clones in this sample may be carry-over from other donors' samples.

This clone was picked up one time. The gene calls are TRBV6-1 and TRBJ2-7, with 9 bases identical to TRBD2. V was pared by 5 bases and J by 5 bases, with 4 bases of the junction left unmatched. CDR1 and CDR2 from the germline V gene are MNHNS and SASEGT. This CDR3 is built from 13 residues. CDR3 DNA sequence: TGTGCCAGCAGTACATGGACTAGCGACGAGCAGTACTTC. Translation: CASSTWTSDEQYF.

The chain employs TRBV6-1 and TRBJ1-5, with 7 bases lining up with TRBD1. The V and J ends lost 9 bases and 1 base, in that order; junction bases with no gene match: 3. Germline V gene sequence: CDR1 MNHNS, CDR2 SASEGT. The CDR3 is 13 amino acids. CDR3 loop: CASETGSNQPQHF. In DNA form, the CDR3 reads TGTGCCAGTGAGACAGGGAGCAATCAGCCCCAGCATTTT.

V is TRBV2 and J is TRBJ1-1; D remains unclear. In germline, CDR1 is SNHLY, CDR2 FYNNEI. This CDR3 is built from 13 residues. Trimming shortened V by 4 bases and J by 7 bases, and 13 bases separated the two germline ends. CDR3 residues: CASSVVGIDEAFF. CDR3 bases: TGTGCCAGCAGTGTGGTTGGAATCGATGAAGCTTTCTTT.

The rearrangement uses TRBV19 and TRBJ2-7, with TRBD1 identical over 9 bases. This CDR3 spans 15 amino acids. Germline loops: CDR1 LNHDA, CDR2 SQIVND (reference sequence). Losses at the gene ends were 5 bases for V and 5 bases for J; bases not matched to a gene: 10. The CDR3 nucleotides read TGTGCCAGTAGTCCGGCCGGACAGGGGACCGACGAGCAGTACTTC. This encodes CASSPAGQGTDEQYF.

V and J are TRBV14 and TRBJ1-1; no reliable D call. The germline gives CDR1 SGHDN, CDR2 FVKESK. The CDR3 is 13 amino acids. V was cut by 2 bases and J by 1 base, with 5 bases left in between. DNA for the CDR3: TGTGCCAGCAGCCAAAACAGGAACACTGAAGCTTTCTTT. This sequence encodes CASSQNRNTEAFF.

CDR3 DNA sequence: TGTGCCAGCAGCCTAAGCTCTGGAAACACCATATATTTT. This sequence encodes CASSLSSGNTIYF. J is TRBJ1-3 and V is TRBV9; D remains ambiguous. The CDR3 sequence is 13 residues long. The V end lost 4 bases, the J end lost 0 bases, and 5 bases lay between the germline ends. CDR1 is SGDLS and CDR2 is YYNGEE in the germline V gene.

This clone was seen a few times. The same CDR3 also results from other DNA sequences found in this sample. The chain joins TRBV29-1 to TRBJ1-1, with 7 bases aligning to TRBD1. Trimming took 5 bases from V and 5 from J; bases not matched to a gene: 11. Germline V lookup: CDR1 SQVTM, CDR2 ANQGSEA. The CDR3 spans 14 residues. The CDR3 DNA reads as TGCAGCGTTCTAACTGTTAACAGGGGAACTGAAGCTTTCTTT. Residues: CSVLTVNRGTEAFF. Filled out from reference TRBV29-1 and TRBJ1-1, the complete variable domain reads SAVISQKPSRDICQRGTSLTIQCQVDSQVTMMFWYRQQPGQSLTLIATANQGSEATYESGFVIDKFPISRPNLTFSTLTVSNMSPEDSSIYLCSVLTVNRGTEAFFGQGTRLTVV.

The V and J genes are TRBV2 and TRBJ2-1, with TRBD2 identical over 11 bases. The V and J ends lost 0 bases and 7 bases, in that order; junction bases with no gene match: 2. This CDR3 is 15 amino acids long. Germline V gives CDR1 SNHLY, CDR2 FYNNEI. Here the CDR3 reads CASSEAGLAVNEQFF. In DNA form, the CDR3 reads TGTGCCAGCAGTGAAGCGGGACTAGCGGTTAATGAGCAGTTCTTC.

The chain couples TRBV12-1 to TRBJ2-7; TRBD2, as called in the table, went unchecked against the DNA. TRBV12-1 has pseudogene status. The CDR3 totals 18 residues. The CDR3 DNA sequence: TGTGCCAGCAGCTTTGCTCTAGCGGGAGGAAGAGGATCCTACGAGCAGTACTTC. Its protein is CASSFALAGGRGSYEQYF.